The 14 T cell receptor beta chains below were found in one sample sequenced in a study of PD-1 blockade in classical Hodgkin lymphoma. Here immunoSEQ multiplex PCR was the method, and the copy in TCRdb shows in-frame clones only, minus some. The sample gives some 9,200 clones, about 79% of which show up once; 4% is in the top ten. Exposure to brentuximab vedotin varied, and each patient had relapsed following autologous stem cell transplantation. Investigators isolated CD4+ T cells from thawed PBMCs through magnetic negative selection. Here the sequenced sample was CD4+ T cells from blood, taken at baseline. All receptors derive from a human donor with classical Hodgkin lymphoma.

DNA of the CDR3: TGTGCCAGCAGTTGGGCCCCGGGAGGGGTGGATGAAGCTTTCTTT. It yields the protein CASSWAPGGVDEAFF. This chain joins TRBV28 and TRBJ1-1; D possibly corresponds to TRBD1 (5 bases). CDR3 length: 15 amino acids. With 4 bases removed from V and 7 bases from J, the gap between germline ends came to 19 bases. The germline CDR1 and CDR2 sequences are MDHEN and SYDVKM.

The chain is built from TRBV10-3 and TRBJ2-3; D is perhaps TRBD2 (5 bases). This CDR3 has 14 residues. Germline values: CDR1 ENHRY, CDR2 SYGVKD. Trimming removed 2 bases from V and 3 bases from J, with 9 bases in between. CDR3 nucleotide sequence: TGTGCCATCAGTGAGGCGGGTAGGACAGATACGCAGTATTTT. Residues: CAISEAGRTDTQYF.

V and J are TRBV5-1 and TRBJ2-1, with 10 bases aligning to TRBD1. CDR3 length: 16 residues. Losses at the gene ends were 1 base for V and 10 bases for J; bases not matched to a gene: 11. Germline V lookup: CDR1 SGHRS, CDR2 YFSETQ. CDR3: CASSLISRQGAGEQFF. The CDR3 nucleotides read TGCGCCAGCAGCTTGATTTCGAGACAGGGGGCAGGAGAGCAGTTCTTC.

This chain links TRBV27 with TRBJ1-1, with D maybe TRBD1 (5 bases). Per the germline V gene, CDR1 is MNHEY and CDR2 is SMNVEV (reference sequence). The CDR3 loop spans 14 amino acids. V was pared by 5 bases and J by 10 bases, with 20 bases between. CDR3 coding DNA: TGTGCCAGCAGTCCGGGGCGGGACCGACGGACAGCTTTCTTT. Its translation: CASSPGRDRRTAFF.

V usage is TRBV10-2 and J usage is TRBJ2-7; D unresolved. Germline CDR1 WSHSY, CDR2 SAAADI. V was trimmed by 5 bases and J by 2 bases, leaving 4 bases between them. This CDR3 region has 11 residues. The CDR3 is CASSLAYEQYF. The CDR3, as DNA: TGCGCCAGCAGTCTAGCCTACGAGCAGTACTTC.

This chain uses TRBV7-9 with TRBJ2-3; D may be TRBD1 (5 bases). The length of the CDR3 is 16 residues. Germline CDR1 SEHNR, CDR2 FQNEAQ (reference sequence). Trimming pared 1 base from V and 5 bases from J, leaving 16 bases between. DNA for the CDR3: TGTGCCAGCAGCTTAGGTTCGGGCAGGGTAGTAGATACGCAGTATTTT. This encodes CASSLGSGRVVDTQYF.

This clone has more than one count but fewer than ten. J is TRBJ1-4 and V is TRBV5-1; tentative D call: TRBD1 (5 bases). This CDR3 is built from 14 residues. The germline V and J ends were trimmed by 1 base and 8 bases, with 12 bases remaining between them. CDR1 and CDR2 (germline): SGHRS, YFSETQ. Here the CDR3 reads CASSLTGPGEKLFF. For the CDR3, the DNA is TGCGCCAGCAGCTTGACAGGACCGGGGGAAAAACTGTTTTTT.

This clone was counted a few times. The CDR3 DNA reads TGTGCCAGCAGTGTTGGGGAGGCCGGGGAGCTGTTTTTT. It codes for CASSVGEAGELFF. The chain uses TRBV2 and TRBJ2-2, with D possibly being TRBD2 (6 bases). In germline, CDR1 is SNHLY, CDR2 FYNNEI. The CDR3 loop spans 13 amino acids. V lost 4 bases and J lost 6, with 9 bases in between.

The rearrangement uses TRBV7-9 and TRBJ2-3, with D perhaps matching TRBD2 (6 bases). This CDR3 contains 17 residues. Germline V gene lookup returns CDR1 SEHNR and CDR2 FQNEAQ (reference sequence). Deletions cut 1 base from V and 0 bases from J, with 14 bases between. As DNA, the CDR3 is TGTGCCAGCAGCTTAGGGAGTAGTAGCGGTAGCACAGATACGCAGTATTTT. Encoded protein: CASSLGSSSGSTDTQYF. Together with reference TRBV7-9 and TRBJ2-3, the CDR3 gives the full variable domain: DTGVSQNPRHKITKRGQNVTFRCDPISEHNRLYWYRQTLGQGPEFLTYFQNEAQLEKSRLLSDRFSAERPKGSFSTLEIQRTEQGDSAMYLCASSLGSSSGSTDTQYFGPGTRLTVL.

The chain uses TRBV11-3 and TRBJ2-1, with 7 positions matching TRBD1. The CDR3 is made up of 16 amino acids. Trimming cost V 4 bases and J 3 bases; bases outside gene matches: 9. CDR1 and CDR2 from the germline V gene are SGHNT and YENEEA. The CDR3 region has the DNA TGTGCCAGCAGCTCCCGGAAACAGGGGAACTACAATGAGCAGTTCTTC. Amino acids: CASSSRKQGNYNEQFF.

Turning to this clone: One junction end does not reproduce the germline sequence, and a read error may be involved. CDR3 protein: CASSEGSTGQYF. The DNA for the CDR3 is TGTGCCAGCAGCGAAGGGTCCACCGGGCAGTACTTC. The chain links TRBV6-1 to TRBJ2-7; D is unclear. This CDR3 spans 12 amino acids. Germline lookup yields CDR1 MNHNS and CDR2 SASEGT.

The chain links TRBV15 to TRBJ2-3; unclear D gene. The germline V gene has CDR1 LNHNV and CDR2 YYDKDF (reference sequence). Trimming took off 3 bases at V and 0 bases at J, with 1 base between the two ends. The CDR3 is made up of 12 amino acids. This CDR3 is CATSRSTDTQYF. The CDR3 nucleotides read TGTGCCACCAGCAGGAGCACAGATACGCAGTATTTT.

The chain uses TRBV4-1 and TRBJ1-1, with D tentatively TRBD1 (6 bases). Germline assignment: CDR1 MGHRA and CDR2 YSYEKL. The length of the CDR3 is 15 residues. V was clipped by 5 bases and J by 1 base, with 14 bases between them. CDR3 DNA: TGCGCCAGCAGCTCACGGACAGCCAAGAACACTGAAGCTTTCTTT. It specifies CASSSRTAKNTEAFF.

The chain links TRBV20-1 to TRBJ1-2; a weak D match, TRBD1 (6 bases). Trimming stripped 8 bases from V and 4 bases from J, with 8 bases between. This CDR3 has 10 residues. Germline V CDR1 and CDR2: DFQATT, SNEGSKA (reference sequence). Here the CDR3 reads CSTRGYGYTF. The DNA of the CDR3 is TGCAGTACCAGGGGCTATGGCTACACCTTC.